The 12 T cell receptor beta chains below were found in one sample sequenced in a study of beta chain features in type 1 diabetes. Expressed TCRB transcripts were sequenced because the entire RNA isolate underwent reverse transcription. Assay: immunoSEQ multiplex PCR; the TCRdb copy retains only in-frame clones and omits some. Of some 410,000 clones detected, roughly 10% appear once; the ten largest clones hold about 0.042%. Input material: naive CD4+ T cells from blood. These receptor sequences come from a woman younger than 35 in good health.

The V gene is TRBV30, the J gene TRBJ2-1; D ambiguous. Germline CDR1 is GTSNPN and CDR2 is SVGIG (reference sequence). Trimming stripped 0 bases from V and 12 bases from J, with 12 bases between. There are 12 residues in the CDR3. This chain's CDR3 is CAWSVGLSGQFF. The CDR3 DNA follows: TGTGCCTGGAGTGTTGGCCTCTCGGGGCAGTTCTTC.

The chain recombines TRBV7-9 with TRBJ2-3; D remains unclear. CDR1 is SEHNR, CDR2 FQNEAQ, per germline (reference sequence). The CDR3 is 12 residues long. The V and J ends lost 8 bases and 2 bases respectively, with 8 bases between them. DNA for the CDR3: TGTGCCAGCGGAGCGATCACAGATACGCAGTATTTT. It codes for CASGAITDTQYF.

As for this clone: Other DNA sequences in the sample encode the same CDR3. V and J are TRBV7-2 and TRBJ2-5; D unclear. The CDR3 length is 14 residues. V gave up 1 base and J gave up 1 base, with 7 bases separating them. Germline CDR1 reads SGHTA; CDR2 reads FQGNSA. CDR3 loop: CASSLVRAQETQYF. The CDR3 DNA sequence: TGTGCCAGCAGCTTAGTTCGTGCCCAAGAGACCCAGTACTTC.

This chain links TRBV19 with TRBJ1-5; possible D gene TRBD1, 6 bases. Germline V lookup: CDR1 LNHDA, CDR2 SQIVND (reference sequence). The CDR3 is 14 amino acids. V lost 7 bases, J lost 0 bases, and 10 bases lay in between. CDR3 nucleotide sequence: TGTGCCAGTAACCAGGGGTATAGCAATCAGCCCCAGCATTTT. Amino acids: CASNQGYSNQPQHF.

This sequence joins TRBV7-9 and TRBJ1-5, with D hard to call. Germline CDR1 is SEHNR and CDR2 is FQNEAQ (reference sequence). The CDR3 loop spans 12 amino acids. V was trimmed by 2 bases and J by 7 bases, leaving 6 bases between them. The CDR3 protein is CASSLFAQPQHF. The CDR3 DNA is TGTGCCAGCAGCTTATTTGCCCAGCCCCAGCATTTT.

This clone turned up a few times. The V and J genes are TRBV25-1 and TRBJ2-3; TRBD2 might be the D (6 bases). Germline CDR1 and CDR2: MGHDK and SYGVNS. The CDR3 is 15 amino acids. V was trimmed by 6 bases and J by 2 bases, leaving 15 bases between them. DNA of the CDR3: TGTGCCAGCAGCGACAGACGGGAGCCCACAGATACGCAGTATTTT. It yields the protein CASSDRREPTDTQYF.

With regard to this clone: Distinct nucleotide sequences in the sample also encode this CDR3. The chain couples TRBV27 to TRBJ2-6; D is uncertain. The CDR3 length is 14 residues. Looked up from germline, CDR1 is MNHEY and CDR2 is SMNVEV (reference sequence). Trimming cost V 5 bases and J 1 base, with 6 bases left between them. The CDR3 DNA sequence: TGTGCCAGCAGTCTCCGATCTGGGGCCAACGTCCTGACTTTC. Translation: CASSLRSGANVLTF.

In this sample, this clone turned up once. The rearrangement uses TRBV9 and TRBJ1-1, with D unresolved. The CDR3 sequence is 17 residues long. Germline V lookup: CDR1 SGDLS, CDR2 YYNGEE. The V end lost 0 bases, the J end lost 4 bases, and 19 bases lay between the germline ends. As DNA, the CDR3 is TGTGCCAGCAGCGTAGGCCAATCAAGGCCCCGAGGCACTGAAGCTTTCTTT. It specifies CASSVGQSRPRGTEAFF.

The rearrangement joins TRBV6-5 to TRBJ2-1, with 8 bases aligning to TRBD1. This CDR3 has 15 amino acids. The germline V gene has CDR1 MNHEY and CDR2 SVGAGI. The trim removed 6 bases at V and 3 bases at J, leaving 7 bases unmatched. DNA for the CDR3: TGTGCCAGCAGCGTCAACAGGGGGTTCTACAATGAGCAGTTCTTC. Translation: CASSVNRGFYNEQFF.

On this clone itself: A much larger clone is a single base away; this may be a read error. V usage is TRBV11-2 and J usage is TRBJ2-5, with D hard to call. Germline V gives CDR1 SGHAT, CDR2 FQNNGV. With 3 bases removed from V and 5 bases from J, the gap between germline ends came to 4 bases. This CDR3 comprises 11 residues. The DNA for the CDR3 is TGTGCCAGCAGCTTTTGGGAGACCCAGTACTTC. Its protein is CASSFWETQYF.

V and J are TRBV30 and TRBJ2-7; D gene unclear. Trimming left V 0 bases short and J 0 bases short, with 12 bases between. Per the germline V gene, CDR1 is GTSNPN and CDR2 is SVGIG (reference sequence). The length of the CDR3 is 15 residues. The CDR3 protein is CAWSVGAMSSYEQYF. The CDR3 DNA reads TGTGCCTGGAGTGTTGGAGCGATGAGCTCCTACGAGCAGTACTTC.

The rearrangement links TRBV7-9 to TRBJ1-1; a possible D gene is TRBD1 (6 bases). The CDR3 spans 14 residues. Between the trimmed V and J ends, which lost 5 bases and 5 bases, there was a span of 15 bases. Germline CDR1 and CDR2: SEHNR and FQNEAQ (reference sequence). DNA of the CDR3: TGTGCCAGCAGCCGCCCCGGACAGTGGACTGAAGCTTTCTTT. Protein product: CASSRPGQWTEAFF.